These T cell receptor beta chains were read from a single sample in a study of HIV-infected patients and healthy controls. Each CDR3 protein is one row after TCRdb ran MiXCR on the 5' RACE reads. The sample holds around 4,200 distinct CDR3 sequences, 28% seen once. The specimen comprised blood, sampled during antiretroviral therapy. The source is an adult with HIV infection. CDR3s include the opening cysteine and the closing phenylalanine or tryptophan. The D gene is left open where the match is weak. Expanded clones are given a class, and other clones once, few, many or no size at all.

j_call clone_size d_call v_call cdr3_aa cdr3_nt
TRBJ2-7 - - TRBV7-2 CASSLAGQNNYEQYF TGTGCCAGCAGCTTAGCCGGACAGAATAACTACGAGCAGTACTTC
TRBJ2-2 large - TRBV28 CASSRRGAAGGELFF TGTGCCAGCAGTCGAAGAGGGGCTGCTGGCGGGGAGCTGTTTTTT
TRBJ2-5 - TRBD1 TRBV5-1 CASSLAEQGPQETQYF TGCGCCAGCAGCTTGGCTGAACAGGGGCCCCAAGAGACCCAGTACTTC
TRBJ2-3 - - TRBV11-2 CASSLVRGSPTDTQYF TGTGCCAGCAGCTTAGTAAGAGGGTCCCCCACAGATACGCAGTATTTT
TRBJ2-3 medium-sized - TRBV11-1 CASSFGHQDTDTQYF TGTGCCAGCAGCTTTGGGCACCAGGACACAGATACGCAGTATTTT
TRBJ2-1 medium-sized - TRBV24-1 CATSDLPGRGPYNEQFF TGTGCCACCAGTGATTTGCCCGGACGAGGACCCTACAATGAGCAGTTCTTC
TRBJ2-7 - - TRBV7-9 CSSSPDSTYDQYF TGTTCCAGCAGCCCCGACAGCACCTACGATCAGTACTTC
TRBJ2-2 once - TRBV4-3 CASSREQGTGELFF TGCGCCAGCAGCCGAGAGCAGGGCACCGGGGAGCTGTTTTTT
TRBJ1-1 medium-sized - TRBV7-3 CASSQDWNTEAFF TGTGCCAGCAGCCAGGATTGGAACACTGAAGCTTTCTTT
TRBJ2-3 - - TRBV12-3/TRBV12-4 CASSFSSPPDTQYF TGTGCCAGCAGTTTTTCTTCTCCGCCAGATACGCAGTATTTT
TRBJ1-6 - - TRBV7-8 CASSLGQGALNSPLHF TGTGCCAGCAGCTTAGGCCAGGGAGCTTTAAATTCACCCCTCCACTTT